This T cell receptor (beta chain) was observed in a study of cytomegalovirus exposure and HLA in healthy donors. The PCR contained 60 Vbeta and 13 Jbeta primers. Produced via immunoSEQ multiplex PCR; TCRdb's table is partial and in-frame only. The sample consists of approximately 130,000 clones, roughly 82% of them appearing once. Trimming stripped 1 base from V and 4 bases from J, with 15 bases between. Per the germline V gene, CDR1 is MDHEN and CDR2 is SYDVKM. The CDR3 length is 16 residues. The sequence was collected from a woman aged 40 to 49 in good health and CMV-seropositive. Sequencing was done on a sample of PBMCs. This chain joins TRBV28 and TRBJ2-3, with a tentative D call TRBD2 (5 bases). The CDR3 reads CASSLFLAPRPDTQYF. DNA for the CDR3: TGTGCCAGCAGTTTATTCCTAGCTCCGAGACCAGATACGCAGTATTTT.